The 10 T cell receptor beta chains presented below share a single source sample, sequenced in a study of blood T cell repertoires in COVID-19. Repertoires were generated with immunoSEQ multiplex PCR, while TCRdb's copy carries only in-frame clones and drops some. Here the sample spans around 200,000 clones, roughly nine tenths being singletons. Sequencing was carried out using peripheral blood. The receptor set was obtained from a man aged 65 to 79 with active or convalescent COVID-19.

The rearrangement joins TRBV28 to TRBJ1-2; D possibly corresponds to TRBD1 (6 bases). Germline loops: CDR1 MDHEN, CDR2 SYDVKM. The CDR3 spans 12 residues. The germline V and J ends were trimmed by 5 bases and 5 bases, with 9 bases remaining between them. Here the CDR3 reads CASSPTGYGYTF. CDR3 coding DNA: TGTGCCAGCAGTCCTACAGGGTATGGCTACACCTTC.

The genes are TRBV19 and TRBJ1-5, with 7 nucleotides matching TRBD1. The CDR3 has 16 amino acids. V gave up 2 bases and J gave up 3 bases; unmatched junction bases: 7. Germline CDR1 and CDR2: LNHDA and SQIVND (reference sequence). This CDR3 reads CASSIRDSFSNQPQHF. CDR3 nucleotide sequence: TGTGCCAGTAGTATAAGGGACAGCTTTTCCAATCAGCCCCAGCATTTT.

This chain links TRBV15 with TRBJ1-4; 7 positions agree with TRBD1. The CDR3 totals 13 residues. V lost 7 bases to trimming and J lost 8 bases; unmatched junction nucleotides: 7. Germline-derived CDR1 and CDR2 are LNHNV and YYDKDF (reference sequence). CDR3 sequence reads: CATTRDSGEKLFF. The CDR3 bases are TGTGCCACCACGCGGGACAGCGGCGAAAAACTGTTTTTT.

The chain carries TRBV11-2 and TRBJ2-1, with 8 positions matching TRBD1. The germline CDR1 and CDR2 sequences are SGHAT and FQNNGV. The CDR3 totals 17 residues. V was clipped by 0 bases and J by 5 bases; unmatched bases: 9. CDR3 in amino acids: CASSLDWSGQGDNEQFF. CDR3 DNA sequence: TGTGCCAGCAGCTTAGATTGGTCCGGACAGGGTGACAATGAGCAGTTCTTC.

The chain is built from TRBV30 and TRBJ1-2; 10 bases line up with TRBD1. V lost 2 bases and J lost 8; bases outside the gene matches: 11. The CDR3 totals 15 residues. Germline V gene lookup returns CDR1 GTSNPN and CDR2 SVGIG (reference sequence). The CDR3 is CAWSPPDRGLGGYTF. The CDR3 DNA is TGTGCCTGGAGTCCCCCCGACAGGGGGCTGGGAGGCTACACCTTC.

On this clone itself: Within the sample, other DNA sequences also encode this same CDR3. The chain carries TRBV9 and TRBJ2-3, with 8 bases lining up with TRBD2. The length of the CDR3 is 15 residues. With 2 bases clipped from V and 3 bases from J, the junction kept 5 bases outside the gene matches. Germline values: CDR1 SGDLS, CDR2 YYNGEE. CDR3 sequence reads: CASSVVGGRTDTQYF. CDR3 DNA: TGTGCCAGCAGCGTCGTAGGCGGGAGGACAGATACGCAGTATTTT.

This chain links TRBV19 with TRBJ1-2; 7 bases align to TRBD1. Germline V gene data show CDR1 as LNHDA and CDR2 as SQIVND (reference sequence). This CDR3 has 15 amino acids. V lost 4 bases, J lost 6 bases, and 11 bases stayed unmatched. CDR3 loop: CASSTPDRNGNGYTF. The DNA of the CDR3 is TGTGCCAGTAGTACCCCGGACAGGAATGGGAATGGCTACACCTTC.

V and J are TRBV11-2 and TRBJ2-7; D may be TRBD2 (5 bases). V dropped 0 bases and J dropped 3 bases, with 12 bases sitting between them. CDR1 is SGHAT and CDR2 is FQNNGV in the germline V gene. The CDR3 covers 15 residues. CDR3 residues: CASSLDRSSFYEQYF. The DNA for the CDR3 is TGTGCCAGCAGCTTAGACCGGTCTAGCTTCTACGAGCAGTACTTC.

The V and J genes are TRBV4-1 and TRBJ2-7; D may be TRBD2 (6 bases). The germline CDR1 and CDR2 sequences are MGHRA and YSYEKL. The CDR3 has 19 amino acids. Trimming took 0 bases from V and 2 from J, leaving 23 bases between them. Here the CDR3 reads CASSQEGVAAAATTYEQYF. Here the CDR3 DNA reads TGCGCCAGCAGCCAAGAGGGGGTAGCGGCCGCGGCGACAACCTACGAGCAGTACTTC.

This clone was counted many times. The genes are TRBV20-1 and TRBJ2-7; no clear D gene. The V gene lost 5 bases and the J gene lost 2 bases, with 7 bases spanning the gap. There are 11 residues in the CDR3. The germline CDR1 and CDR2 sequences are DFQATT and SNEGSKA (reference sequence). CDR3 protein: CSAPSPYEQYF. DNA for the CDR3: TGCAGTGCTCCTTCCCCCTACGAGCAGTACTTC.